This entry features one T cell receptor (beta chain) sequence. What it recognizes is unknown. The germline V gene has CDR1 SGHRS and CDR2 YFSETQ. Germline trimming cut 4 bases from V and 2 bases from J; bases unmatched to any gene: 24. The CDR3 runs to 23 residues. This specimen comes from a study of neoadjuvant nivolumab and ipilimumab in lung cancer. As for the study in general: Patients got nivolumab 3 mg/kg on days 1, 15 and 29; combination added ipilimumab 1 mg/kg day 1. The study's findings and limits: Compared with tumor-adjacent uninvolved lung, resected tumors showed greater richness and clonality. Only two of four nivolumab-treated tumors gained richness and clonality by surgery.

Using immunoSEQ multiplex PCR, the repertoire was profiled, and TCRdb retains in-frame clones only, with some absent. The sample carries roughly 39,000 clones, roughly 89% recorded once. The TCR was taken from an adult with non-small cell lung cancer. Specimen: peripheral blood, collected before neoadjuvant nivolumab, alone or with ipilimumab. The rearrangement links TRBV5-1 to TRBJ2-7; TRBD2 aligns across 16 bases. The CDR3 reads CASSTSEGLAGGRGAVETYEQYF. The CDR3 region has the DNA TGCGCCAGCAGCACTAGTGAGGGACTAGCGGGAGGGCGAGGAGCCGTGGAGACCTACGAGCAGTACTTC.